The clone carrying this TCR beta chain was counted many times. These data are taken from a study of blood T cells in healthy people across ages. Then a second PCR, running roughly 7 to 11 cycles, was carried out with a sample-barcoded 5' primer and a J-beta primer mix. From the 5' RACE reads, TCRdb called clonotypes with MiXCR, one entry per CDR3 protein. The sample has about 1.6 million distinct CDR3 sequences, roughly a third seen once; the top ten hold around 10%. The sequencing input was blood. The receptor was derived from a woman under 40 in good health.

The CDR3 region has the DNA TGTGCCATCAAGGGAGGGACAGGGGTCGAGCAGTACTTC. This gives the protein CAIKGGTGVEQYF. The J gene is TRBJ2-7, the V gene TRBV10-3; the match to TRBD1 covers 10 bases. The CDR3 is 13 amino acids. The J segment lost 6 bases and the V segment lost 7 bases, leaving 6 bases of the junction unmatched. Germline CDR1 is ENHRY and CDR2 is SYGVKD.